The 32 T cell receptor beta chains below were found in one sample sequenced in a study of cytomegalovirus exposure and HLA in healthy donors. PCR used 60 Vbeta primers and 13 Jbeta primers. The data were produced by immunoSEQ multiplex PCR, yet TCRdb's version contains in-frame clones alone and is incomplete. The profile covers 120,000 to 150,000 clones, with more than 75% appearing a single time and about 3.8% taken by the ten largest. The sample comprised PBMCs. All receptors come from a man between 18 and 29 years old in good health and CMV-seronegative.

The J gene is TRBJ2-7, the V gene TRBV19; TRBD1 agrees at 7 bases. Germline trimming cut 5 bases from V and 3 bases from J; bases unmatched to any gene: 7. The germline CDR1 and CDR2 sequences are LNHDA and SQIVND (reference sequence). The CDR3 is made up of 14 amino acids. CDR3: CASSGDSNYYEQYF. The CDR3 DNA follows: TGTGCCAGTAGTGGGGACAGTAACTACTACGAGCAGTACTTC.

V and J are TRBV19 and TRBJ1-5; D is undetermined. Trimming took off 1 base at V and 5 bases at J, with 12 bases between the two ends. From germline, CDR1 is LNHDA and CDR2 SQIVND (reference sequence). The CDR3 has 15 amino acids. In DNA, the CDR3 is TGTGCCAGTAGTATAGTTCCGGGGAGCGATCAGCCCCAGCATTTT. It yields the protein CASSIVPGSDQPQHF.

This chain links TRBV28 with TRBJ1-2; D is ambiguous. This CDR3 has 12 amino acids. CDR1 is MDHEN, CDR2 SYDVKM, per germline. Between the trimmed V and J ends, which lost 8 bases and 0 bases, there was a span of 7 bases. The CDR3 DNA reads TGTGCCAGCGGTAGAGCTAACTATGGCTACACCTTC. It is translated as CASGRANYGYTF.

This clone was detected a few times. The chain is built from TRBV27 and TRBJ2-2; 7 bases are a match to TRBD1. CDR1 and CDR2 from the germline V gene are MNHEY and SMNVEV (reference sequence). The CDR3 is 17 amino acids. Trimming took 0 bases from V and 4 from J; bases not matched to a gene: 8. CDR3 sequence (DNA): TGTGCCAGCAGTTTATCCGGGACAGTTTTTTTCACCGGGGAGCTGTTTTTT. This translates into CASSLSGTVFFTGELFF.

The genes are TRBV7-2 and TRBJ1-4; D not resolved. The V and J ends lost 4 bases and 3 bases respectively, with 15 bases between them. Germline V gene lookup returns CDR1 SGHTA and CDR2 FQGNSA. This CDR3 region has 16 residues. The CDR3 reads CASSYLGRGANEKLFF. The CDR3 DNA reads TGTGCCAGCAGCTACCTAGGTAGAGGAGCTAATGAAAAACTGTTTTTT.

The chain has TRBV6-5 and TRBJ1-2, with D hard to call. The CDR3 covers 15 residues. CDR1 is MNHEY and CDR2 is SVGAGI in the germline V gene. V was shortened by 0 bases and J by 0 bases, with 8 bases between the two germline ends. CDR3 amino acids: CASSYSGVPNYGYTF. DNA for the CDR3: TGTGCCAGCAGTTACTCCGGGGTTCCTAACTATGGCTACACCTTC.

This chain's CDR3 is CASSQGTDPYEQYF. CDR3 sequence (DNA): TGTGCCAGCAGTCAGGGGACCGACCCCTACGAGCAGTACTTC. This sequence joins TRBV6-5 and TRBJ2-7; a possible D gene is TRBD1 (6 bases). The CDR3 consists of 14 residues. CDR1 is MNHEY, CDR2 SVGAGI, per germline. Trimming cost V 5 bases and J 2 bases, with 13 bases left between them.

The V call is TRBV18, the J call TRBJ2-5, with TRBD1 matching 9 bases. The DNA end is more similar to TRBJ2-7, so the J call may be wrong. This CDR3 contains 14 residues. CDR1 is KGHSH, CDR2 LQKENI, per germline. CDR3 sequence reads: CASSPDRGVYEQYF. The CDR3 region has the DNA TGTGCCAGCTCACCTGACAGGGGGGTTTACGAGCAGTACTTC.

The chain carries TRBV5-6 and TRBJ2-7, with 7 bases matching TRBD1. CDR1 and CDR2 from the germline V gene are SGHDT and YYEEEE. Unmatched junction bases numbered 5, after V lost 5 bases and J lost 0 bases. The CDR3 loop spans 14 amino acids. CDR3 nucleotide sequence: TGTGCCAGCAGGCGAAGGACAGGCTCCTACGAGCAGTACTTC. This encodes CASRRRTGSYEQYF. Based on the CDR3 plus reference TRBV5-6 and TRBJ2-7, the full variable domain is DAGVTQSPTHLIKTRGQQVTLRCSPKSGHDTVSWYQQALGQGPQFIFQYYEEEERQRGNFPDRFSGHQFPNYSSELNVNALLLGDSALYLCASRRRTGSYEQYFGPGTRLTVT.

The chain combines TRBV19 with TRBJ2-4; TRBD2 might be the D (6 bases). V was clipped by 3 bases and J by 0 bases, with 9 bases between them. CDR1 is LNHDA, CDR2 SQIVND, per germline (reference sequence). This CDR3 region has 15 residues. CDR3 coding DNA: TGTGCCAGTAGTATCGGGACTCTAGCCAAAAACATTCAGTACTTC. It encodes CASSIGTLAKNIQYF.

This clone was detected once. This chain connects TRBV9 to TRBJ2-5; D unclear. This CDR3 has 13 residues. CDR1 and CDR2 (germline): SGDLS, YYNGEE. Trimming cost V 4 bases and J 5 bases, with 12 bases left between them. The CDR3 DNA follows: TGTGCCAGCAGCCCCCATCGAGCCGAGACCCAGTACTTC. This translates into CASSPHRAETQYF.

The V gene is TRBV7-6, the J gene TRBJ2-3; TRBD2 agrees at 11 bases. Trimming at V came to 1 base and at J to 0 bases, leaving 3 bases not matched to a gene. Germline CDR1 is SGHVS and CDR2 is FNYEAQ. The CDR3 length is 17 residues. This CDR3 reads CASSLGLAGSSTDTQYF. DNA of the CDR3: TGTGCCAGCAGCTTAGGACTAGCGGGGTCTAGCACAGATACGCAGTATTTT.

In this sample, this clone turned up a few times. The rearrangement links TRBV28 to TRBJ1-4, with D maybe TRBD1 (5 bases). The CDR3 runs 14 residues. Trimming shortened V by 6 bases and J by 8 bases, and 16 bases separated the two germline ends. Germline V lookup: CDR1 MDHEN, CDR2 SYDVKM. The DNA of the CDR3 is TGTGCCAGCAGGCGCCGGGGACTCGGAGAAAAACTGTTTTTT. Its protein product is CASRRRGLGEKLFF.

The chain employs TRBV27 and TRBJ2-5; TRBD2 is a possible D gene (7 bases). The end of the DNA aligns better with TRBJ2-7, so the J call may be wrong. The CDR3 is made up of 16 amino acids. Germline CDR1 and CDR2: MNHEY and SMNVEV (reference sequence). The CDR3 loop reads CASSLWGGGTPYEQYF. CDR3 nucleotide sequence: TGTGCCAGCAGTTTATGGGGGGGCGGGACCCCCTACGAGCAGTACTTC.

The rearrangement joins TRBV27 to TRBJ2-7, with 11 bases aligning to TRBD2. The trim removed 4 bases at V and 0 bases at J, leaving 2 bases unmatched. The CDR3 consists of 15 residues. The germline gives CDR1 MNHEY, CDR2 SMNVEV (reference sequence). DNA of the CDR3: TGTGCCAGCAGTTCTAGCGGGGGGAACTCCTACGAGCAGTACTTC. It is translated as CASSSSGGNSYEQYF.

The genes are TRBV2 and TRBJ2-3; the D is unclear. Germline V gene sequence: CDR1 SNHLY, CDR2 FYNNEI. This CDR3 has 16 residues. V lost 2 bases and J lost 0, with 12 bases in between. The chain's CDR3 is CASSEWAGSSTDTQYF. The CDR3 DNA is TGTGCCAGCAGTGAATGGGCTGGCTCTAGCACAGATACGCAGTATTTT.

The CDR3: CASRRWDTEAFF. Here the CDR3 DNA reads TGTGCCAGCAGGAGGTGGGACACTGAAGCTTTCTTT. The J gene is TRBJ1-1, the V gene TRBV6-1, with D hard to call. The CDR3 extends over 12 amino acids. Trimming took off 6 bases at V and 3 bases at J, with 8 bases between the two ends. Germline CDR1 reads MNHNS; CDR2 reads SASEGT.

V and J are TRBV29-1 and TRBJ1-2, with D maybe TRBD1 (5 bases). Germline-derived CDR1 and CDR2 are SQVTM and ANQGSEA. Trimming took off 5 bases at V and 4 bases at J, with 11 bases between the two ends. This CDR3 has 12 amino acids. The CDR3 reads CSVQGESYGYTF. CDR3 sequence (DNA): TGCAGCGTTCAAGGGGAGAGCTATGGCTACACCTTC. The variable domain in full, with the rest retrieved from reference TRBV29-1 and TRBJ1-2, is SAVISQKPSRDICQRGTSLTIQCQVDSQVTMMFWYRQQPGQSLTLIATANQGSEATYESGFVIDKFPISRPNLTFSTLTVSNMSPEDSSIYLCSVQGESYGYTFGSGTRLTVV.

This sequence joins TRBV30 and TRBJ2-5, with 10 bases aligning to TRBD1. The trim removed 1 base at V and 5 bases at J, leaving 7 bases unmatched. The germline CDR1 and CDR2 sequences are GTSNPN and SVGIG (reference sequence). The CDR3 is 15 amino acids. Here the CDR3 reads CAWSDRDRGWETQYF. DNA for the CDR3: TGTGCCTGGAGTGACCGGGACAGGGGATGGGAGACCCAGTACTTC.

Remarks on this clone: The germline gene is not matched at one end of the junction; a read error may be the cause. The sample holds other DNA sequences that translate to the same CDR3. Here the CDR3 DNA reads TGCGCTAGCAGCCTTACACAGGGGGTAGAAACCGGGGAGCTGTTTTTT. Translation gives CASSLTQGVETGELFF. This chain connects TRBV4-1 to TRBJ2-2; TRBD1 matches 8 bases. The CDR3 length is 16 residues. CDR1 is MGHRA, CDR2 YSYEKL, per germline.

V usage is TRBV4-2 and J usage is TRBJ2-5, with 11 bases fitting TRBD2. The J segment lost 1 base and the V segment lost 1 base, leaving 2 bases of the junction unmatched. The CDR3 loop spans 16 amino acids. The germline gives CDR1 LGHNA, CDR2 YNFKEQ. CDR3: CASSQGLAGLQETQYF. CDR3 nucleotides: TGTGCCAGCAGCCAAGGACTAGCGGGGCTCCAAGAGACCCAGTACTTC.

The chain carries TRBV30 and TRBJ1-5, with D possibly matching TRBD1 (5 bases). V was shortened by 0 bases and J by 7 bases, with 13 bases between the two germline ends. Germline-derived CDR1 and CDR2 are GTSNPN and SVGIG (reference sequence). This CDR3 region has 14 residues. DNA of the CDR3: TGTGCCTGGAGTGTATCAGGGATGGGACAGCCCCAGCATTTT. This sequence encodes CAWSVSGMGQPQHF. The full variable domain, its missing parts supplied by reference TRBV30 and TRBJ1-5, is SQTIHQWPATLVQPVGSPLSLECTVEGTSNPNLYWYRQAAGRGLQLLFYSVGIGQISSEVPQNLSASRPQDRQFILSSKKLLLSDSGFYLCAWSVSGMGQPQHFGDGTRLSIL.

The chain joins TRBV7-9 to TRBJ2-5; TRBD2 aligns across 8 bases. Trimming took 2 bases from V and 4 from J; bases not matched to a gene: 6. The germline gives CDR1 SEHNR, CDR2 FQNEAQ (reference sequence). The CDR3 contains 15 residues. CDR3: CASSLHGGGLETQYF. The CDR3 DNA is TGTGCCAGCAGCTTACATGGCGGGGGGTTAGAGACCCAGTACTTC.

V is TRBV5-1 and J is TRBJ1-1; D gene ambiguous. Trimming took off 2 bases at V and 1 base at J, with 9 bases between the two ends. The CDR3 has 14 residues. The germline CDR1 and CDR2 sequences are SGHRS and YFSETQ. CDR3 nucleotides: TGCGCCAGCAGCTTCGGGGATCGGAACACTGAAGCTTTCTTT. Its translation: CASSFGDRNTEAFF.

The chain uses TRBV7-6 and TRBJ2-7; a weak D match, TRBD1 (6 bases). This CDR3 is 16 amino acids long. Trimming pared 5 bases from V and 4 bases from J, leaving 21 bases between. Looked up from germline, CDR1 is SGHVS and CDR2 is FNYEAQ. CDR3 coding DNA: TGTGCCAGCAGCCGAGATCAGGGGAGAGCCCCGTACGAGCAGTACTTC. This codes for CASSRDQGRAPYEQYF.

This clone appeared a few times. The rearrangement links TRBV5-1 to TRBJ1-1; D not resolved. The CDR3 loop spans 15 amino acids. Trimming cost V 6 bases and J 6 bases, with 21 bases left between them. In germline, CDR1 is SGHRS, CDR2 YFSETQ. The CDR3 loop is CASKTLTKFGSEAFF. The CDR3 DNA is TGCGCCAGCAAAACGTTAACTAAGTTCGGCTCTGAAGCTTTCTTT.

This rearrangement joins TRBV4-1 to TRBJ2-7, with 10 bases that match TRBD2. The length of the CDR3 is 18 residues. The trim removed 0 bases at V and 4 bases at J, leaving 12 bases unmatched. Germline CDR1 reads MGHRA; CDR2 reads YSYEKL. DNA for the CDR3: TGCGCCAGCAGCCAAGATCCCCCTAAGCTAGCGGGGGAGTACGAGCAGTACTTC. It codes for CASSQDPPKLAGEYEQYF.

The V gene is TRBV7-9, the J gene TRBJ1-1; a possible D gene is TRBD1 (5 bases). Germline-derived CDR1 and CDR2 are SEHNR and FQNEAQ (reference sequence). This CDR3 is 15 amino acids long. V shed 1 base and J shed 3 bases, with 12 bases lying between them. The CDR3 coding sequence is TGTGCCAGCAGCTTAGAGGCAGGGAGGGACACTGAAGCTTTCTTT. Its protein is CASSLEAGRDTEAFF. Full variable domain (outside the CDR3, taken from reference TRBV7-9 and TRBJ1-1): DTGVSQNPRHKITKRGQNVTFRCDPISEHNRLYWYRQTLGQGPEFLTYFQNEAQLEKSRLLSDRFSAERPKGSFSTLEIQRTEQGDSAMYLCASSLEAGRDTEAFFGQGTRLTVV.

The J gene is TRBJ1-1, the V gene TRBV13; tentative D call: TRBD1 (5 bases). Germline assignment: CDR1 PRHDT and CDR2 FYEKMQ (reference sequence). V lost 3 bases and J 3 bases, leaving 5 bases between the germline ends. The length of the CDR3 is 12 residues. CDR3 residues: CASSFRDTEAFF. DNA of the CDR3: TGTGCCAGCAGCTTCAGGGACACTGAAGCTTTCTTT.

In its sample, this clone was seen a few times. The chain carries TRBV29-1 and TRBJ2-3, with 10 nucleotides matching TRBD1. The V gene's germline CDR1 is SQVTM and CDR2 ANQGSEA. The CDR3 contains 13 residues. V dropped 7 bases and J dropped 6; count of bases not matched to a gene: 7. The CDR3 reads CSARQGAGDTQYF. CDR3 sequence (DNA): TGCAGCGCCCGACAGGGGGCGGGGGATACGCAGTATTTT.

V is TRBV5-1 and J is TRBJ2-7; D is perhaps TRBD1 (6 bases). There are 13 residues in the CDR3. Deletions cut 3 bases from V and 3 bases from J, with 10 bases between. The germline V gene has CDR1 SGHRS and CDR2 YFSETQ. The CDR3 DNA follows: TGCGCCAGCAGCTGGGACACTTACTACGAGCAGTACTTC. Amino acids: CASSWDTYYEQYF.

The gene calls are TRBV29-1 and TRBJ1-2; a weak D match, TRBD1 (5 bases). V lost 4 bases and J 8 bases, leaving 17 bases between the germline ends. The CDR3 spans 13 residues. Germline assignment: CDR1 SQVTM and CDR2 ANQGSEA. The CDR3 nucleotides are TGCAGCGTTGGGGGTAGCAAGGAGGGGGGCTACACCTTC. Amino acid sequence: CSVGGSKEGGYTF.